Presented here are 10 T cell receptor beta chains from one specimen sequenced in a study of blood T cell repertoires in COVID-19. Here immunoSEQ multiplex PCR was the method, and the copy in TCRdb shows in-frame clones only, minus some. The profile shows tens of thousands of clones, approximately 82% of them singletons. The material sequenced was peripheral blood. The receptor set was obtained from a human donor in a cohort sampled during active COVID-19.

This clone was counted only a few times. The chain is built from TRBV19 and TRBJ1-1; no reliable D call. Germline-derived CDR1 and CDR2 are LNHDA and SQIVND (reference sequence). The CDR3 has 13 amino acids. Trimming took 2 bases from V and 8 from J, leaving 12 bases between them. CDR3 in DNA: TGTGCCAGTAGTATAATGACGGCGGGGGAAGCTTTCTTT. Translating gives CASSIMTAGEAFF.

V is TRBV7-3 and J is TRBJ1-1, with D uncertain. Trimming left V 5 bases short and J 5 bases short, with 12 bases between. Looked up from germline, CDR1 is SGHTA and CDR2 is FQGTGA. The CDR3 runs 13 residues. The CDR3 region is CASSHGELTEAFF. The DNA of the CDR3 is TGTGCCAGCAGCCACGGGGAGTTGACTGAAGCTTTCTTT.

The V and J genes are TRBV28 and TRBJ1-5, with 7 positions matching TRBD1. The J segment lost 2 bases and the V segment lost 2 bases, leaving 0 bases of the junction unmatched. CDR3 length equals 14 residues. CDR1 MDHEN and CDR2 SYDVKM come from the germline V gene. CDR3 coding DNA: TGTGCCAGCAGTTTAGACAGGGGCAATCAGCCCCAGCATTTT. This codes for CASSLDRGNQPQHF.

The chain couples TRBV24-1 to TRBJ1-4; possibly TRBD1 for D (5 bases). The CDR3 is made up of 16 amino acids. Germline loops: CDR1 KGHDR, CDR2 SFDVKD. V was shortened by 4 bases and J by 0 bases, with 11 bases between the two germline ends. CDR3 in amino acids: CATSDGHPATNEKLFF. For the CDR3, the DNA is TGTGCCACCAGTGACGGACACCCGGCAACTAATGAAAAACTGTTTTTT.

The chain carries TRBV15 and TRBJ1-5; no reliable D call. With 1 base removed from V and 3 bases from J, the gap between germline ends came to 7 bases. This CDR3 is 14 amino acids long. Germline CDR1 LNHNV, CDR2 YYDKDF (reference sequence). The CDR3 here is CATSRGGINQPQHF. The CDR3 region has the DNA TGTGCCACCAGCAGAGGAGGGATCAATCAGCCCCAGCATTTT.

The J gene is TRBJ2-3, the V gene TRBV28; TRBD2 matches at 9 bases. Per the germline V gene, CDR1 is MDHEN and CDR2 is SYDVKM. This CDR3 contains 16 residues. V was clipped by 1 base and J by 2 bases; unmatched bases: 4. The DNA of the CDR3 is TGTGCCAGCAGTTTATATAGCGGGGGAAACACAGATACGCAGTATTTT. Protein: CASSLYSGGNTDTQYF.

This rearrangement joins TRBV27 to TRBJ2-1; D not resolved. Trimming removed 3 bases from V and 2 bases from J, with 8 bases in between. Germline-derived CDR1 and CDR2 are MNHEY and SMNVEV (reference sequence). This CDR3 spans 14 amino acids. CDR3 sequence: CASSLLGTYNEQFF. For the CDR3, the DNA is TGTGCCAGCAGTTTGCTAGGAACCTACAATGAGCAGTTCTTC.

This clone was recorded only once. The chain carries TRBV7-2 and TRBJ2-1; perhaps TRBD1 as D (5 bases). V was shortened by 5 bases and J by 8 bases, with 7 bases between the two germline ends. The length of the CDR3 is 11 residues. The germline CDR1 and CDR2 sequences are SGHTA and FQGNSA. The CDR3 protein is CASSQGYEQFF. In DNA, the CDR3 is TGTGCCAGCAGCCAGGGTTATGAGCAGTTCTTC.

The chain has TRBV7-2 and TRBJ2-1; 9 bases fit TRBD2. Germline assignment: CDR1 SGHTA and CDR2 FQGNSA. The CDR3 is 15 residues long. V shed 5 bases and J 7 bases; nucleotides not matched to a gene: 9. Written as DNA, the CDR3 is TGTGCCAGCAGCACGCCCGGGACTAGCTTTAATGAGCAGTTCTTC. Protein: CASSTPGTSFNEQFF.

This clone was seen only once. The chain combines TRBV29-1 with TRBJ2-7; tentatively, D is TRBD2 (5 bases). The CDR3 consists of 12 residues. The germline V and J ends were trimmed by 6 bases and 5 bases, with 14 bases remaining between them. The germline V gene has CDR1 SQVTM and CDR2 ANQGSEA. The CDR3, as DNA: TGCAGCGTCGGGTGGACTCGGCACGAGCAGTACTTC. Translation: CSVGWTRHEQYF.